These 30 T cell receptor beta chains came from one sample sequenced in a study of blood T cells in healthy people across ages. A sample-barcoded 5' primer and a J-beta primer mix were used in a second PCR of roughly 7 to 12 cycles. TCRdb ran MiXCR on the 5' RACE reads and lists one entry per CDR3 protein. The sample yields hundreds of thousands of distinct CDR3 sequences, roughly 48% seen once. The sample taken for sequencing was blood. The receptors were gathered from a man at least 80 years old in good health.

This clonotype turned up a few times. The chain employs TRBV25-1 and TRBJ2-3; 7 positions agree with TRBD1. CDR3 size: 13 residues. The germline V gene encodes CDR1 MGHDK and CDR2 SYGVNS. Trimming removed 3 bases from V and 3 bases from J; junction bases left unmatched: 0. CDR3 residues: CASSETGTDTQYF. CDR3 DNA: TGTGCCAGCAGTGAGACAGGGACAGATACGCAGTATTTT.

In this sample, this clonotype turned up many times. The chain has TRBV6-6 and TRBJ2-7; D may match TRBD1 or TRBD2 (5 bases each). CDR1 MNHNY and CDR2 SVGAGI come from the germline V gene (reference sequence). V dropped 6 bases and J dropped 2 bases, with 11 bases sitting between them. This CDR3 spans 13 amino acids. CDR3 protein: CASRGTETYEQYF. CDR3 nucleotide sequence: TGTGCCAGCAGGGGGACGGAGACCTACGAGCAGTACTTC.

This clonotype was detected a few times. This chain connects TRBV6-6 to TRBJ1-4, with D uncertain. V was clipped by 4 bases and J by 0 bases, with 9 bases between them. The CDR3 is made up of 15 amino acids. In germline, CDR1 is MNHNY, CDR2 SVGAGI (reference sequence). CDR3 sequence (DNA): TGTGCCAGCAGTTTAGGCCCGGCAACTAATGAAAAACTGTTTTTT. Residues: CASSLGPATNEKLFF.

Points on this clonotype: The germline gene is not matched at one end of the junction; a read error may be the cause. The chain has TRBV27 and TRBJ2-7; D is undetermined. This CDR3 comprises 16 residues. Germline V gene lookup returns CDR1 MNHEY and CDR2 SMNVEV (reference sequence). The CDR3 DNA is TGTGCCGGCAGTTCGCGCAGTAAACTCCCTTCCTACGAGCAGTACTTC. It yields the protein CAGSSRSKLPSYEQYF.

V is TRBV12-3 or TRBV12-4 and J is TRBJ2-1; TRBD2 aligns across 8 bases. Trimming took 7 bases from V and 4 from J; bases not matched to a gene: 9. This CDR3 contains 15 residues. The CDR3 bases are TGTGCCAGCACCCCGGGGGGGTCCCCTTACAATGAGCAGTTCTTC. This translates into CASTPGGSPYNEQFF.

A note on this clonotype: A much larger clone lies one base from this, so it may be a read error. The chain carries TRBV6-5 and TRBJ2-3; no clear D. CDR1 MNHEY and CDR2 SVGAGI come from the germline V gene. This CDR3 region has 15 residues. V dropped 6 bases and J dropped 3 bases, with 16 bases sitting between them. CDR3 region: CASRGVRRRTDTQYF. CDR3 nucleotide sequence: TGTGCCAGCAGGGGTGTTAGGCGTAGGACAGATACGCAGTATTTT.

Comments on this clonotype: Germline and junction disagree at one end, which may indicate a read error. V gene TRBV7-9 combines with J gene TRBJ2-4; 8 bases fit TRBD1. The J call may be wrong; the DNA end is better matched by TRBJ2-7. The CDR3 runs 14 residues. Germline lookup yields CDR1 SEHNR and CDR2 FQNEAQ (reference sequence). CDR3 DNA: TGTGCCAGCAACTTATCTCCAGGGGGCCACGAGCAGTACTTC. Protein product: CASNLSPGGHEQYF.

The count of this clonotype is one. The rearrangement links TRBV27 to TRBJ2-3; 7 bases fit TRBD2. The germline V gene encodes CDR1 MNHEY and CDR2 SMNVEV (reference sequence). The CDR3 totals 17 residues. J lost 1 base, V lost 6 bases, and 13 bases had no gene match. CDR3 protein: CASRESGLVGGTDTQYF. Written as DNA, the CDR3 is TGTGCCAGCAGAGAGTCCGGACTAGTGGGAGGCACAGATACGCAGTATTTT.

The CDR3 nucleotides read TGTGCCAGCAGGAGGGGGGGCCAGCCCCAGCATTTT. Translation: CASRRGGQPQHF. The rearrangement links TRBV2 to TRBJ1-5, with D possibly matching TRBD1 (6 bases). The CDR3 extends over 12 amino acids. Looked up from germline, CDR1 is SNHLY and CDR2 is FYNNEI. Trimming took 6 bases from V and 7 from J, leaving 10 bases between them.

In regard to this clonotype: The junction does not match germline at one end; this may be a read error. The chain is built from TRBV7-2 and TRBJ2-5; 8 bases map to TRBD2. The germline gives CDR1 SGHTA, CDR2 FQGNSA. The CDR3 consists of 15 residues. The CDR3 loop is CAGSFGAGAYETQYF. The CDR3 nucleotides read TGTGCCGGCAGCTTTGGAGCGGGGGCGTATGAGACCCAGTACTTC.

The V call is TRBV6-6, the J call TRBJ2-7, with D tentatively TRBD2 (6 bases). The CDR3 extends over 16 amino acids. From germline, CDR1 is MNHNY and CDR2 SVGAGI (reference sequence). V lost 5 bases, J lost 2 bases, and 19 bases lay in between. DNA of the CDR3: TGTGCCAGCAGTAGCCCGGGAGCGGGTACCCCCTACGAGCAGTACTTC. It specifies CASSSPGAGTPYEQYF.

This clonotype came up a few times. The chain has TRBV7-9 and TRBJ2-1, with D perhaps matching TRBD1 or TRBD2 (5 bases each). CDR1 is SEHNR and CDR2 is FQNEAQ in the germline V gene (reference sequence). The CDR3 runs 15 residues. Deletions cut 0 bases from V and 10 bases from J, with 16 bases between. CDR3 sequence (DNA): TGTGCCAGCAGCTTAGCGGGGCGGGCCTTAAGGGAGCAGTTCTTC. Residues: CASSLAGRALREQFF. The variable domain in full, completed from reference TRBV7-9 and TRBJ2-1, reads DTGVSQNPRHKITKRGQNVTFRCDPISEHNRLYWYRQTLGQGPEFLTYFQNEAQLEKSRLLSDRFSAERPKGSFSTLEIQRTEQGDSAMYLCASSLAGRALREQFFGPGTRLTVL.

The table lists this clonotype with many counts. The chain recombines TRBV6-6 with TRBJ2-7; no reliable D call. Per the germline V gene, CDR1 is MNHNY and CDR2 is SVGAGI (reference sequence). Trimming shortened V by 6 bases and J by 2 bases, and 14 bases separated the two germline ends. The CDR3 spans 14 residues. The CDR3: CASRSRAYPYEQYF. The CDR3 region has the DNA TGTGCCAGCAGGTCTCGGGCTTACCCCTACGAGCAGTACTTC.

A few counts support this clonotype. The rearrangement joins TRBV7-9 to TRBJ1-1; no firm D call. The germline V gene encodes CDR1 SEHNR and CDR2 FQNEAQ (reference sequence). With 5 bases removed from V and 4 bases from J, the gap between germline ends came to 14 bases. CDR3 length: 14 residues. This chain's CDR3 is CASSRDGRSTEAFF. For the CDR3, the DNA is TGTGCCAGCAGCCGAGACGGCCGGAGCACTGAAGCTTTCTTT.

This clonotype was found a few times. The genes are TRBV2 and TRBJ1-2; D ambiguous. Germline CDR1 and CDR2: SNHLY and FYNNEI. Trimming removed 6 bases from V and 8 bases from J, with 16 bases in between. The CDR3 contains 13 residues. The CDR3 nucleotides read TGTGCCAGCAGCGGTGGGCAAGTCCGCGGCTACACCTTC. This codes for CASSGGQVRGYTF.

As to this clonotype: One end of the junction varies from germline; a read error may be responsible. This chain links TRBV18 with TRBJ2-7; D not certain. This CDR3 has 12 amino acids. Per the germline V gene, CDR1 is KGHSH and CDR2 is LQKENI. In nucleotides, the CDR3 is TGCGCCAGCGCACCAGCACTTTACGAGCAGTACTTC. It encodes CASAPALYEQYF.

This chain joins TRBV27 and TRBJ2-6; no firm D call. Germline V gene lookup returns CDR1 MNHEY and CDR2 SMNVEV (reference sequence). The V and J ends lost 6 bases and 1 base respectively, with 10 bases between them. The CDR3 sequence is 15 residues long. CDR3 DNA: TGTGCCAGCAGCGGACGTGTGTCTGGGGCCAACGTCCTGACTTTC. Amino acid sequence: CASSGRVSGANVLTF.

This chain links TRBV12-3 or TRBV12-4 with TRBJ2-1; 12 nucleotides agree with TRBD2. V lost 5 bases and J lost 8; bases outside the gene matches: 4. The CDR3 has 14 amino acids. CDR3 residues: CASSGLAGLDEQFF. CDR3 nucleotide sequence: TGTGCCAGCAGTGGACTAGCGGGGTTGGATGAGCAGTTCTTC.

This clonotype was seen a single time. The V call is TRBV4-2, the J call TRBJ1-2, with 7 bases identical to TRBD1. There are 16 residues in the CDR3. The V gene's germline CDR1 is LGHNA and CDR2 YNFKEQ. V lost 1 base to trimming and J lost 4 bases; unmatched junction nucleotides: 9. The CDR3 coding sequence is TGTGCCAGCAGCCAAGGGAGTGATGGGACAGTCTATGGCTACACCTTC. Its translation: CASSQGSDGTVYGYTF.

In DNA form, the CDR3 reads TGCAGTGCTAAAGATCCGTCGGGCGGGAACGAGCAGTACTTC. It encodes CSAKDPSGGNEQYF. The chain is built from TRBV20-1 and TRBJ2-7, with D tentatively TRBD2 (6 bases). With 4 bases removed from V and 5 bases from J, the gap between germline ends came to 18 bases. This CDR3 spans 14 amino acids. CDR1 is DFQATT and CDR2 is SNEGSKA in the germline V gene (reference sequence).

CDR3 bases: TGTGCCAGCTCACCGCGGGTCCCTCCGGATGAGCAGTTCTTC. Encoded protein: CASSPRVPPDEQFF. The chain links TRBV18 to TRBJ2-1; tentatively, D is TRBD2 (5 bases). Trimming removed 3 bases at V and 8 bases at J, with 14 bases between. Germline-derived CDR1 and CDR2 are KGHSH and LQKENI. The CDR3 spans 14 residues.

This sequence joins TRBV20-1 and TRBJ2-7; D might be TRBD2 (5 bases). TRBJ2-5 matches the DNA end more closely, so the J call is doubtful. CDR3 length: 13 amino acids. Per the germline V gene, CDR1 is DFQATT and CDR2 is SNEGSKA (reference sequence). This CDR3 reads CSASLTSGETQYF. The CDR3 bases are TGCAGTGCTAGCCTTACCTCGGGGGAGACCCAGTACTTC.

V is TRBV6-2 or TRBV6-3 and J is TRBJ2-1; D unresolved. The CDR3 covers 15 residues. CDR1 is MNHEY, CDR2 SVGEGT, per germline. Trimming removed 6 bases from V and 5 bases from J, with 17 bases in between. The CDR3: CASSRVPILNNEQFF. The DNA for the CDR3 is TGTGCCAGCAGCCGGGTGCCCATACTTAACAATGAGCAGTTCTTC.

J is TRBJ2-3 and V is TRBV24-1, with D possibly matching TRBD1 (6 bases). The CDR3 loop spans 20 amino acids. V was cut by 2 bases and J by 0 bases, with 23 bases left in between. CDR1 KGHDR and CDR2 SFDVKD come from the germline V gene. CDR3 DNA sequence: TGTGCCACCAGTGATTCTCCGGGACACGGATTAAAACTTAGCACAGATACGCAGTATTTT. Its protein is CATSDSPGHGLKLSTDTQYF.

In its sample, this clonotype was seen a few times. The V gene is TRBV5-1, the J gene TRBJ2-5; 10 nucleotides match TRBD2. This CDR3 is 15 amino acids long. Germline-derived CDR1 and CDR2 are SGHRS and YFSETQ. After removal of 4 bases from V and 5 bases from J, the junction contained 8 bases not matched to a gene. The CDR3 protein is CASSPNSGGTETQYF. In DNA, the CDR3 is TGCGCCAGCAGCCCCAATAGCGGGGGGACGGAGACCCAGTACTTC.

The CDR3 reads CASTRTGGDYGYTF. CDR3 bases: TGTGCCAGCACCAGGACAGGGGGGGACTATGGCTACACCTTC. This chain uses TRBV6-5 with TRBJ1-2; 10 bases fit TRBD1. CDR1 is MNHEY, CDR2 SVGAGI, per germline. Trimming took 7 bases from V and 3 from J; bases not matched to a gene: 5. This CDR3 has 14 amino acids.

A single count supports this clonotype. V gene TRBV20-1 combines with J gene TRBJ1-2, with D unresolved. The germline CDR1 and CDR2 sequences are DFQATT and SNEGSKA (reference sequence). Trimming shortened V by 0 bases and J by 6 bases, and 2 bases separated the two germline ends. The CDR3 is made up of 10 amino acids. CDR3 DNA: TGCAGTGCTAGAGATAATGGCTACACCTTC. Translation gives CSARDNGYTF.

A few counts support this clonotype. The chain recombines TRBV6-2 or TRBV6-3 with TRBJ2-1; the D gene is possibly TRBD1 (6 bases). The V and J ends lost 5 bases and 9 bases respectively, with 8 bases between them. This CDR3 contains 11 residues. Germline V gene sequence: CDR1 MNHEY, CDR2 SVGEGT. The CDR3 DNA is TGTGCCAGCAGTACAGGGTCTGAGCAGTTCTTC. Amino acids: CASSTGSEQFF.

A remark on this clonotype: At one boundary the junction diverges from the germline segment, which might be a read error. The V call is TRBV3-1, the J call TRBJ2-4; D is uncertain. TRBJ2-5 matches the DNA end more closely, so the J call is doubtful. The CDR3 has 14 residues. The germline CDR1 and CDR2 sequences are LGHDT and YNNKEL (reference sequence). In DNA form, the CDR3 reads TGTACCAGCAGCAATGCAGGACCGCGAGAGACCCAGTACTTC. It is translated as CTSSNAGPRETQYF.

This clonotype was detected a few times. CDR3 DNA sequence: TGTGCCAGCAGTCCTCGGGGGGCAGTCCGCTCCGAGCAGTACTTC. As protein: CASSPRGAVRSEQYF. The V and J genes are TRBV27 and TRBJ2-7; possible D gene TRBD2, 7 bases. The CDR3 spans 15 residues. The V and J ends lost 5 bases and 6 bases respectively, with 20 bases between them. Germline loops: CDR1 MNHEY, CDR2 SMNVEV (reference sequence).